Presented here are 3 T cell receptor beta chains from one specimen sequenced in a study of CD8+ T cells in alopecia areata. Following extraction, RNA underwent reverse transcription to cDNA, which served as the sequencing template. Measured with immunoSEQ multiplex PCR; TCRdb has only the in-frame clones, and not every one. The data contain 60,000 to 65,000 clones, around 44% of them singletons. Sequencing used NKG2D-low CD8+ T cells sorted from blood. The receptors were sampled from a human donor with alopecia areata.

The chain employs TRBV27 and TRBJ1-1; D perhaps matches TRBD1 (5 bases). The V gene lost 4 bases and the J gene lost 4 bases, with 10 bases spanning the gap. The CDR3 is 13 amino acids. CDR1 is MNHEY, CDR2 SMNVEV, per germline (reference sequence). CDR3 coding DNA: TGTGCCAGCAGTTGGGGGGGTGGCACTGAAGCTTTCTTT. Amino acids: CASSWGGGTEAFF.

The chain links TRBV7-9 to TRBJ2-7; 7 nucleotides align to TRBD1. The J segment lost 4 bases and the V segment lost 6 bases, leaving 9 bases of the junction unmatched. This CDR3 contains 14 residues. The V gene's germline CDR1 is SEHNR and CDR2 FQNEAQ (reference sequence). For the CDR3, the DNA is TGTGCCAGCAGTCCCGGGACAGCAGGATACGAGCAGTACTTC. It codes for CASSPGTAGYEQYF.

The V gene is TRBV4-3, the J gene TRBJ1-2; tentative D call: TRBD1 (5 bases). There are 13 residues in the CDR3. The V end lost 4 bases, the J end lost 6 bases, and 12 bases lay between the germline ends. Germline V gene data show CDR1 as LGHNA and CDR2 as YSLEER. The CDR3 reads CASSPKGENGYTF. Written as DNA, the CDR3 is TGCGCCAGCAGCCCGAAAGGGGAGAATGGCTACACCTTC.